This entry features one TCR beta chain sequence. What it binds is unknown. One end of the junction is discordant with germline, which a read error may explain. The second PCR ran about 6 to 11 cycles with a sample-barcoded 5' primer and J-beta primers. In TCRdb, the 5' RACE reads were re-called with MiXCR into one record per CDR3 protein. The sample lists over 950,000 distinct CDR3 sequences, roughly two fifths seen once, with over 10% in the top ten. The sample is drawn from a study of blood T cells in healthy people across ages. Study observations and caveats: With age, beta diversity per million T cells declined roughly linearly, significantly by around 43.

Germline assignment: CDR1 ENHRY and CDR2 SYGVKD. The CDR3 is 13 residues long. Sequences were obtained from blood. The chain joins TRBV10-3 to TRBJ2-2; 11 bases match TRBD2. The clonotype was recovered from a man between 18 and 29 years old in good health. CDR3 protein: CAISAATSGALFF. The DNA for the CDR3 is TGTGCCATCAGTGCCGCGACTAGCGGGGCGCTGTTTTTT.